This record looks at one T cell receptor beta chain sequence and its context. What it binds is not known. The TCR beta CDR3 regions underwent amplification using RNA transcripts as the source. RT-PCR in the first round (using the HTBI primer set) targeted the TCR CDR3. Using its own MiXCR run on the multiplex PCR reads, TCRdb lists one record per CDR3 protein. The sample has a few hundred thousand distinct CDR3 sequences, about 13% seen once. CDR1 is MDHEN, CDR2 SYDVKM, per germline. V was pared by 6 bases and J by 5 bases, with 7 bases of the junction left unmatched. This CDR3 is built from 14 residues. This entry is derived from a study of T cells in Graves' hyperthyroidism and ophthalmopathy. General observations from the study: Before onset, by a median of around 6.4 months, the model predicted ophthalmopathy.

The source of this sequence is a woman between 18 and 29 years old with Graves' hyperthyroidism. The chain joins TRBV28 to TRBJ2-7, with 10 bases lining up with TRBD1. The sample consisted of blood. CDR3 sequence reads: CASRPGQGSNEQYF. CDR3 DNA sequence: TGTGCCAGCAGACCGGGACAGGGGTCCAACGAGCAGTACTTC.